A selection of T cell receptor beta chains follows, all from one sample in a study of PD-L1 blockade in urothelial cancer. Repertoires were generated with immunoSEQ multiplex PCR, while TCRdb's copy carries only in-frame clones and drops some. Of tens of thousands of clones in the sample, 84% were seen once. Specimen: PBMCs, collected around atezolizumab (anti-PD-L1) treatment. These receptors were collected from a woman between 65 and 79 years old with urothelial cancer. Each CDR3 is given with its conserved first and last residue. The order of the fields is J gene, D gene, V gene, clone size, CDR3 protein, CDR3 DNA. D genes are given only for firm matches. Some rows mark clone size as missing; the rest say once, few, many or name a class of expanded clone.

J: TRBJ2-5
D: TRBD1
V: TRBV4-1
size: -
CDR3: CASSLGGQGAGETQYF
DNA: TGCGCCAGCAGCCTAGGAGGACAGGGGGCCGGGGAGACCCAGTACTTC

J: TRBJ2-3
D: TRBD1
V: TRBV4-2
size: few
CDR3: CASSQGRTGVSTDTQYF
DNA: TGTGCCAGCAGCCAAGGTAGGACAGGGGTCAGCACAGATACGCAGTATTTT

J: TRBJ2-1
D: TRBD2
V: TRBV18
size: once
CDR3: CASSPELAGSYNEQFF
DNA: TGTGCCAGCTCACCAGAACTAGCGGGGTCCTACAATGAGCAGTTCTTC

J: TRBJ1-3
D: -
V: TRBV6-1
size: -
CDR3: CASSEAVSGPSGNTIYF
DNA: TGTGCCAGCAGTGAAGCGGTTTCAGGGCCCTCTGGAAACACCATATATTTT

J: TRBJ1-6
D: TRBD1
V: TRBV5-1
size: -
CDR3: CASRETGANYNSPLHF
DNA: TGCGCCAGCAGGGAGACAGGGGCGAACTATAATTCACCCCTCCACTTT

J: TRBJ2-2
D: TRBD1
V: TRBV18
size: -
CDR3: CASSPRTGTGFRGELFF
DNA: TGTGCCAGCTCACCGAGAACCGGGACAGGGTTCCGCGGGGAGCTGTTTTTT

J: TRBJ2-1
D: TRBD2
V: TRBV4-1
size: -
CDR3: CASSHPGTSDPSYNEQFF
DNA: TGCGCCAGCAGCCACCCCGGGACTAGTGATCCCTCCTACAATGAGCAGTTCTTC

J: TRBJ2-5
D: -
V: TRBV18
size: -
CDR3: CASSRPGLPQETQYF
DNA: TGTGCCAGCTCACGTCCGGGACTCCCCCAAGAGACCCAGTACTTC

J: TRBJ2-5
D: TRBD1
V: TRBV5-1
size: -
CDR3: CASSGAQGLGETQYF
DNA: TGCGCCAGCAGTGGAGCACAGGGGCTAGGGGAGACCCAGTACTTC

J: TRBJ1-5
D: -
V: TRBV27
size: -
CDR3: CASNPTPSNQPQHF
DNA: TGTGCCAGCAATCCGACACCTAGCAATCAGCCCCAGCATTTT

J: TRBJ2-7
D: TRBD1
V: TRBV10-1
size: once
CDR3: CASSGVGTGGYEQYF
DNA: TGCGCCAGCAGTGGGGTCGGGACAGGGGGTTACGAGCAGTACTTC

J: TRBJ1-1
D: TRBD1
V: TRBV29-1
size: -
CDR3: CSMGQGGTEAFF
DNA: TGCAGCATGGGACAGGGTGGGACTGAAGCTTTCTTT

J: TRBJ2-7
D: -
V: TRBV18
size: -
CDR3: CASSRGRPYEQYF
DNA: TGTGCCAGCTCACGCGGCCGCCCCTACGAGCAGTACTTC

J: TRBJ2-7
D: -
V: TRBV2
size: -
CDR3: CASSDQGPYEQYF
DNA: TGTGCCAGCAGTGACCAGGGCCCCTACGAGCAGTACTTC

J: TRBJ1-5
D: -
V: TRBV15
size: -
CDR3: CATSRDFDYSNQPQHF
DNA: TGTGCCACCAGCAGAGACTTCGACTATAGCAATCAGCCCCAGCATTTT

J: TRBJ2-2
D: TRBD1
V: TRBV5-6
size: -
CDR3: CASSSRWDRNTGELFF
DNA: TGTGCCAGCAGCTCCCGATGGGACAGGAACACCGGGGAGCTGTTTTTT

J: TRBJ1-5
D: TRBD1
V: TRBV7-9
size: -
CDR3: CASSADRDQPQHF
DNA: TGTGCCAGCAGCGCCGACAGGGACCAGCCCCAGCATTTT

J: TRBJ2-2
D: TRBD2
V: TRBV18
size: -
CDR3: CASSPRGGPNTGELFF
DNA: TGTGCCAGCTCACCACGGGGGGGTCCGAACACCGGGGAGCTGTTTTTT

J: TRBJ2-1
D: TRBD2
V: TRBV5-1
size: -
CDR3: CASSTTSGGRNEQFF
DNA: TGCGCCAGCAGCACGACTAGCGGGGGACGGAATGAGCAGTTCTTC

J: TRBJ1-2
D: TRBD1
V: TRBV5-5
size: -
CDR3: CASSVTGQAANYGYTF
DNA: TGTGCCAGCAGCGTGACTGGACAGGCAGCTAACTATGGCTACACCTTC

J: TRBJ2-1
D: TRBD1
V: TRBV11-2
size: -
CDR3: CASSGGQGASFPYNEQFF
DNA: TGTGCCAGCAGCGGGGGACAGGGGGCTTCATTCCCCTACAATGAGCAGTTCTTC

J: TRBJ2-1
D: -
V: TRBV6-6
size: -
CDR3: CASSYSRGGNEQFF
DNA: TGTGCCAGCAGTTACTCGAGGGGAGGCAATGAGCAGTTCTTC

J: TRBJ2-1
D: TRBD1
V: TRBV7-8
size: -
CDR3: CASSSDRGVYNEQFF
DNA: TGTGCCAGCAGCTCCGACAGGGGGGTGTACAATGAGCAGTTCTTC

J: TRBJ2-1
D: -
V: TRBV7-9
size: -
CDR3: CASSLGTFPGESYNEQFF
DNA: TGTGCCAGCAGCTTAGGAACCTTTCCGGGAGAGAGCTACAATGAGCAGTTCTTC

J: TRBJ1-1
D: -
V: TRBV4-1
size: few
CDR3: CASSQGPGSTEAFF
DNA: TGCGCCAGCAGCCAAGGACCGGGGAGCACTGAAGCTTTCTTT

J: TRBJ2-2
D: -
V: TRBV30
size: -
CDR3: CAWRDREFDTGELFF
DNA: TGTGCCTGGAGGGACCGGGAGTTCGACACCGGGGAGCTGTTTTTT

J: TRBJ2-5
D: TRBD2
V: TRBV5-4
size: -
CDR3: CASSQTSGRGETQYF
DNA: TGTGCCAGCAGCCAAACTAGCGGGAGGGGGGAGACCCAGTACTTC

J: TRBJ2-1
D: TRBD1
V: TRBV9
size: -
CDR3: CASSPPGQGANEQFF
DNA: TGTGCCAGCAGCCCTCCGGGACAGGGGGCCAATGAGCAGTTCTTC

J: TRBJ2-3
D: TRBD2
V: TRBV2
size: -
CDR3: CASSRTSGVRPDTQYF
DNA: TGTGCCAGCAGTCGGACTAGCGGGGTTAGGCCAGATACGCAGTATTTT

J: TRBJ2-3
D: TRBD2
V: TRBV7-7
size: -
CDR3: CASSPGLAGADTQYF
DNA: TGTGCCAGCAGCCCGGGACTAGCGGGAGCAGATACGCAGTATTTT

J: TRBJ1-2
D: -
V: TRBV9
size: -
CDR3: CASSVEGGGLYGYTF
DNA: TGTGCCAGCAGCGTAGAAGGTGGCGGTCTCTATGGCTACACCTTC

J: TRBJ2-2
D: -
V: TRBV5-4
size: -
CDR3: CASSLGATGPLVTGELFF
DNA: TGTGCCAGCAGCTTGGGGGCTACAGGGCCCCTAGTCACCGGGGAGCTGTTTTTT

J: TRBJ1-1
D: TRBD1
V: TRBV30
size: few
CDR3: CAWSKTGDVTEAFF
DNA: TGTGCCTGGAGCAAAACAGGGGATGTTACTGAAGCTTTCTTT

J: TRBJ1-5
D: -
V: TRBV10-2
size: -
CDR3: CASSESGHRNQPQHF
DNA: TGCGCCAGCAGTGAGTCGGGACATCGCAATCAGCCCCAGCATTTT

J: TRBJ1-2
D: TRBD1
V: TRBV27
size: -
CDR3: CASSLSAGGSYGYTF
DNA: TGTGCCAGCAGTTTATCGGCAGGGGGCTCGTATGGCTACACCTTC

J: TRBJ2-1
D: TRBD2
V: TRBV28
size: -
CDR3: CASRAATSVYNEQFF
DNA: TGTGCCAGCAGGGCCGCGACTAGCGTCTACAATGAGCAGTTCTTC

J: TRBJ2-1
D: TRBD2
V: TRBV6-1
size: -
CDR3: CASSEGLAGDNEQFF
DNA: TGTGCCAGCAGTGAAGGGCTAGCGGGAGACAATGAGCAGTTCTTC

J: TRBJ2-1
D: TRBD2
V: TRBV28
size: -
CDR3: CASSTPASGGGDEQFF
DNA: TGTGCCAGCAGTACACCCGCTAGCGGTGGTGGGGATGAGCAGTTCTTC

J: TRBJ1-2
D: -
V: TRBV28
size: -
CDR3: CASSLGPAGNYGYTF
DNA: TGTGCCAGCAGTTTAGGCCCCGCAGGGAACTATGGCTACACCTTC

J: TRBJ2-2
D: -
V: TRBV19
size: -
CDR3: CASTPGWGGGTGELFF
DNA: TGTGCCAGTACCCCCGGTTGGGGGGGCGGGACCGGGGAGCTGTTTTTT

J: TRBJ1-1
D: -
V: TRBV2
size: -
CDR3: CASSERAGNTEAFF
DNA: TGTGCCAGCAGTGAGAGGGCCGGGAACACTGAAGCTTTCTTT

J: TRBJ1-2
D: TRBD1
V: TRBV28
size: -
CDR3: CASSAPTGGEGYTF
DNA: TGTGCCAGCAGTGCTCCGACAGGGGGCGAGGGCTACACCTTC

J: TRBJ2-7
D: -
V: TRBV7-9
size: -
CDR3: CASSLSVRGGEQYF
DNA: TGTGCCAGCAGCTTATCGGTCCGAGGGGGCGAGCAGTACTTC

J: TRBJ1-4
D: TRBD1
V: TRBV6-5
size: -
CDR3: CASTGQGGGEKLFF
DNA: TGTGCCAGCACCGGACAGGGGGGTGGCGAAAAACTGTTTTTT

J: TRBJ2-5
D: -
V: TRBV5-1
size: -
CDR3: CASSRTTAQETQYF
DNA: TGCGCCAGCAGCAGGACGACAGCTCAAGAGACCCAGTACTTC

J: TRBJ2-7
D: TRBD1
V: TRBV6-1
size: -
CDR3: CASSETWTGGAGEQYF
DNA: TGTGCCAGCAGTGAAACCTGGACAGGGGGCGCGGGGGAGCAGTACTTC

J: TRBJ2-1
D: TRBD1
V: TRBV5-1
size: -
CDR3: CASSLATTGINEQFF
DNA: TGCGCCAGCAGCTTGGCCACGACAGGGATCAATGAGCAGTTCTTC

J: TRBJ2-1
D: -
V: TRBV6-5
size: -
CDR3: CASSRSWSNNEQFF
DNA: TGTGCCAGCAGTCGATCGTGGAGTAACAATGAGCAGTTCTTC

J: TRBJ2-7
D: TRBD1
V: TRBV5-1
size: -
CDR3: CASRISTTGTAGEQYF
DNA: TGCGCCAGCAGGATTAGTACCACAGGGACAGCCGGAGAGCAGTACTTC

J: TRBJ2-7
D: TRBD2
V: TRBV10-3
size: -
CDR3: CAISDPGLFLYEQYF
DNA: TGTGCCATCAGTGACCCGGGACTATTCCTCTACGAGCAGTACTTC

J: TRBJ2-1
D: TRBD2
V: TRBV27
size: -
CDR3: CASSFLSWGTSGGDEQFF
DNA: TGTGCCAGCAGTTTCCTTTCGTGGGGAACTAGCGGGGGTGATGAGCAGTTCTTC

J: TRBJ2-3
D: -
V: TRBV9
size: -
CDR3: CASSVTRDTQYF
DNA: TGTGCCAGCAGCGTGACTAGAGATACGCAGTATTTT

J: TRBJ2-7
D: -
V: TRBV10-2
size: -
CDR3: CASSAIRQDLYEQYF
DNA: TGCGCCAGCAGTGCTATAAGACAGGACCTCTACGAGCAGTACTTC

J: TRBJ1-6
D: -
V: TRBV27
size: -
CDR3: CASSWQGATYSPLHF
DNA: TGTGCCAGCAGTTGGCAGGGTGCGACTTATTCACCCCTCCACTTT

J: TRBJ1-1
D: TRBD1
V: TRBV7-2
size: few
CDR3: CASKRQGENTEAFF
DNA: TGTGCCAGCAAACGACAGGGGGAAAACACTGAAGCTTTCTTT

J: TRBJ1-2
D: -
V: TRBV9
size: -
CDR3: CASSASGSPYGYTF
DNA: TGTGCCAGCAGCGCCTCAGGGTCCCCCTATGGCTACACCTTC

J: TRBJ1-5
D: -
V: TRBV30
size: -
CDR3: CAWRSEGDQPQHF
DNA: TGTGCCTGGAGATCGGAGGGCGATCAGCCCCAGCATTTT

J: TRBJ2-1
D: TRBD2
V: TRBV10-3
size: -
CDR3: CAICRALAGQYNEQFF
DNA: TGTGCCATCTGCCGGGCTCTAGCGGGACAATACAATGAGCAGTTCTTC

J: TRBJ2-2
D: -
V: TRBV5-1
size: -
CDR3: CASSLELGADTGELFF
DNA: TGCGCCAGCAGCTTGGAGCTGGGGGCAGACACCGGGGAGCTGTTTTTT

J: TRBJ2-7
D: -
V: TRBV5-1
size: -
CDR3: CASSLTGVHEQYF
DNA: TGCGCCAGCAGCTTGACCGGGGTCCACGAGCAGTACTTC